The 8 T cell receptor beta chains presented below share a single source sample, sequenced in a study of blood T cell repertoires in COVID-19. Sequenced by immunoSEQ multiplex PCR; TCRdb stores in-frame clones only, minus some. The data show about 190,000 clones, approximately 86% seen once. The sequenced sample consisted of PBMCs or T cells enriched from blood (not recorded which). The receptor source for this set is a woman aged 40 to 50 in a cohort exposed to, infected with or recovered from COVID-19 (not recorded which).

The genes are TRBV24-1 and TRBJ1-5; TRBD1 might be the D (5 bases). The germline CDR1 and CDR2 sequences are KGHDR and SFDVKD. V was pared by 10 bases and J by 2 bases, with 8 bases between. There are 12 residues in the CDR3. The CDR3 DNA sequence: TGTGCCACGGGGGGTGGCAATCAGCCCCAGCATTTT. Its translation: CATGGGNQPQHF.

This chain joins TRBV5-5 and TRBJ2-7, with 8 bases aligning to TRBD1. CDR1 is SGHKS and CDR2 is YYEKEE in the germline V gene (reference sequence). This CDR3 is 15 amino acids long. After removal of 0 bases from V and 6 bases from J, the junction contained 8 bases not matched to a gene. As DNA, the CDR3 is TGTGCCAGCAGCTTGGAGGGACAGGCCCAACTCGAGCAGTACTTC. It codes for CASSLEGQAQLEQYF.

The rearrangement uses TRBV19 and TRBJ1-1; D is perhaps TRBD1 (6 bases). V lost 5 bases, J lost 3 bases, and 10 bases lay in between. Germline CDR1 LNHDA, CDR2 SQIVND (reference sequence). The CDR3 contains 13 residues. CDR3 in DNA: TGTGCCAGTAGTCTTCAGGGGCACACTGAAGCTTTCTTT. It specifies CASSLQGHTEAFF. Full variable domain (remainder filled in from reference TRBV19 and TRBJ1-1): DGGITQSPKYLFRKEGQNVTLSCEQNLNHDAMYWYRQDPGQGLRLIYYSQIVNDFQKGDIAEGYSVSREKKESFPLTVTSAQKNPTAFYLCASSLQGHTEAFFGQGTRLTVV.

The V and J genes are TRBV2 and TRBJ2-1; 7 bases agree with TRBD2. Per germline, CDR1 SNHLY and CDR2 FYNNEI. V shed 11 bases, J shed 9 bases, and the junction held 10 bases outside the gene matches. The CDR3 runs 12 residues. The CDR3 DNA reads as TGTGCCCCCTGCCAGCGGGGCGGTGAGCAGTTCTTC. Its translation is CAPCQRGGEQFF.

In this sample, this clone turned up once. The chain combines TRBV11-2 with TRBJ2-7; unclear D gene. Germline V gene lookup returns CDR1 SGHAT and CDR2 FQNNGV. V lost 1 base to trimming and J lost 7 bases, with 14 bases between them. There are 14 residues in the CDR3. The CDR3 bases are TGTGCCAGCAGCTTAGCAATGGGCCAGCAGGAGCAGTACTTC. This encodes CASSLAMGQQEQYF.

This rearrangement joins TRBV7-8 to TRBJ2-2; 13 nucleotides align to TRBD2. The germline V gene encodes CDR1 SGHVS and CDR2 FQNEAQ. This CDR3 is 17 amino acids long. The V and J ends lost 3 bases and 7 bases, in that order; junction bases with no gene match: 8. The DNA of the CDR3 is TGTGCCAGCAGCTTGCCGGGACTAGCGGGAACGGGCGGGGAGCTGTTTTTT. Translating gives CASSLPGLAGTGGELFF.

This clone was found once. The V and J genes are TRBV19 and TRBJ1-5; D not certain. Looked up from germline, CDR1 is LNHDA and CDR2 is SQIVND (reference sequence). This CDR3 region has 15 residues. Between the trimmed V and J ends, which lost 6 bases and 0 bases, there was a span of 12 bases. Here the CDR3 reads CASSWNYYSNQPQHF. The CDR3 coding sequence is TGTGCCAGTAGCTGGAACTACTATAGCAATCAGCCCCAGCATTTT.

The chain couples TRBV19 to TRBJ2-7, with 10 positions matching TRBD1. Losses at the gene ends were 5 bases for V and 2 bases for J; bases not matched to a gene: 6. Germline values: CDR1 LNHDA, CDR2 SQIVND (reference sequence). The CDR3 totals 15 residues. The CDR3 DNA reads TGTGCCAGTAGTCCAGGGACAGGGGCAACCTACGAGCAGTACTTC. Protein sequence: CASSPGTGATYEQYF.